This T cell receptor (beta chain) was identified in a study of T-cell reconstitution after alpha-beta-depleted transplantation in children. CDR1 and CDR2 from the germline V gene are LGHDT and YNNKEL (reference sequence). The CDR3 runs to 16 residues. V shed 1 base, J shed 5 bases, and the junction held 7 bases outside the gene matches. Unique molecular identifiers were used in preparing the TCRbeta library. TCRdb fed the PCR reads into MiXCR, producing one record per CDR3 protein. In the table there are roughly 120,000 distinct CDR3 sequences, about 9.4% of which are singletons. There are many counts of this clonotype.

The sample here was PBMCs, taken before TCRalphabeta/CD19-depleted stem cell transplant. The chain joins TRBV3-1 to TRBJ2-5; 10 bases are a match to TRBD2. The TCR sequence derives from a boy under 10 years old with acute lymphoblastic leukemia, due to receive a stem cell transplant. The CDR3 spells CASSQGSGRSGETQYF. The CDR3 bases are TGTGCCAGCAGCCAAGGTAGCGGGAGGTCGGGGGAGACCCAGTACTTC.